This T cell receptor beta chain was identified in a study of cytotoxic CD8 clonotypes in ibrutinib-treated CLL. Regarding the study as a whole: Samples from sustained-remission and progressing patients were taken at different times.

This clone has only one observation. Its antigen is unidentified. One end of the junction is discordant with germline, which a read error may explain. TCR beta libraries used about 1.9 micrograms of genomic DNA from cryopreserved PBMCs. Sequencing was designed to attain a depth spanning 1 in 200,000 to 1 in 1 million T cells. This table comes from immunoSEQ multiplex PCR, and its TCRdb copy is limited to in-frame clones, with some not included. The data hold some 290,000 clones, with about 80% observed a single time. Germline-derived CDR1 and CDR2 are MGHDK and SYGVNS. The CDR3 length is 16 residues. Sequencing used PBMCs, obtained before ibrutinib treatment. V gene TRBV25-1 combines with J gene TRBJ1-2, with 7 bases identical to TRBD1. This sequence was found in a human donor with chronic lymphocytic leukemia. This chain's CDR3 is CASSGRLWTGAYGHTF. In nucleotides, the CDR3 is TGTGCCAGCAGTGGCCGCCTGTGGACAGGAGCTTATGGCCACACCTTC.